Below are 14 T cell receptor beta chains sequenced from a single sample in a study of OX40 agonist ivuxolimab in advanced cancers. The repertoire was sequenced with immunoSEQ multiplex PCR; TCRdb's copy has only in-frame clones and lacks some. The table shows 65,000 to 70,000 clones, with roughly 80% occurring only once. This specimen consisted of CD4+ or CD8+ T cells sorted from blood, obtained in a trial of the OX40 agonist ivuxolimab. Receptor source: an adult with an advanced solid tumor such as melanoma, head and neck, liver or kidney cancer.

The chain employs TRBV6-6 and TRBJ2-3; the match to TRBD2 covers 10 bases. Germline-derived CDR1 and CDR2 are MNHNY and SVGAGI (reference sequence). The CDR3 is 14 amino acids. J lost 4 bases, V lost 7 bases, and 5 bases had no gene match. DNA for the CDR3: TGTGCCAGCAAACAACTAGCGGGGTCAGATACGCAGTATTTT. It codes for CASKQLAGSDTQYF.

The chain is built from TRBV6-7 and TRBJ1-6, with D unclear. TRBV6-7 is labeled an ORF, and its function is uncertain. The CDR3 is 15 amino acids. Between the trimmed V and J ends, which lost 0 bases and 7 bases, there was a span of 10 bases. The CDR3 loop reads CASSYSSQVNSPLHF. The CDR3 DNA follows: TGTGCCAGCAGTTACTCGAGCCAGGTCAATTCACCCCTCCACTTT.

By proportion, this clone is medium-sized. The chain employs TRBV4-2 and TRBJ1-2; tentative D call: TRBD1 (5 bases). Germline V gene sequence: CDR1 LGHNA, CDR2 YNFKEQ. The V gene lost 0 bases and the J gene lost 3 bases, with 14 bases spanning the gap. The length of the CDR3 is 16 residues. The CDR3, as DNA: TGTGCCAGCAGCCAAGAGGGGGGGAAAGGGGACTATGGCTACACCTTC. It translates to CASSQEGGKGDYGYTF.

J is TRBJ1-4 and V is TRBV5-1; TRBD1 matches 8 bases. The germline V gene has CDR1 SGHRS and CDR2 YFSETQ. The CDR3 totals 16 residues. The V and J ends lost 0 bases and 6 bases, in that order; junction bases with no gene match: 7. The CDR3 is CASSLGQGFSDEKLFF. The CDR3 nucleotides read TGCGCCAGCAGCTTGGGACAGGGGTTCTCGGATGAAAAACTGTTTTTT.

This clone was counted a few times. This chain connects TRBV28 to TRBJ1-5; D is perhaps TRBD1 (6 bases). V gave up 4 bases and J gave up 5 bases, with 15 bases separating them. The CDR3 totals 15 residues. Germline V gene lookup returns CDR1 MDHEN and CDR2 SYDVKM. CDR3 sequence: CASSSNRVGDQPQHF. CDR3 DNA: TGTGCCAGCAGTTCAAACAGGGTGGGGGATCAGCCCCAGCATTTT.

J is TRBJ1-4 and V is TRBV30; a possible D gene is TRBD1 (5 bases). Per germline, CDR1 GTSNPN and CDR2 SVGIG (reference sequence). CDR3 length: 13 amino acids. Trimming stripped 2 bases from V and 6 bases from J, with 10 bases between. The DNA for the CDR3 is TGTGCCTGGAGTCGGGGCCGGGATGAAAAACTGTTTTTT. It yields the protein CAWSRGRDEKLFF. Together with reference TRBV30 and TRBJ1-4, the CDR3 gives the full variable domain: SQTIHQWPATLVQPVGSPLSLECTVEGTSNPNLYWYRQAAGRGLQLLFYSVGIGQISSEVPQNLSASRPQDRQFILSSKKLLLSDSGFYLCAWSRGRDEKLFFGSGTQLSVL.

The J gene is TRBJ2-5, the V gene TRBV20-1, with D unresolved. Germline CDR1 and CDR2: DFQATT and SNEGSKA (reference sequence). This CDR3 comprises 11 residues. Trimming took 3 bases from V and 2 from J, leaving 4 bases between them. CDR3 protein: CSASRQETQYF. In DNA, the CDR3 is TGCAGTGCTAGTCGTCAAGAGACCCAGTACTTC.

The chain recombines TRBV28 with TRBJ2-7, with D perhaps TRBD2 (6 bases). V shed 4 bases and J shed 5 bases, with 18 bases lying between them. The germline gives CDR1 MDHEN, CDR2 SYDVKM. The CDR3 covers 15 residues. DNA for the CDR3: TGTGCCAGCAGTTATAAGGCGGAGGGGATCCACGAGCAGTACTTC. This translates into CASSYKAEGIHEQYF.

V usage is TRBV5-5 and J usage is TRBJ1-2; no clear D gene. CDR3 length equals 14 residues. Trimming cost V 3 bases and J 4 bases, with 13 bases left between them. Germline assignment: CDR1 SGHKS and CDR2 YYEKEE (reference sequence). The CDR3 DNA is TGTGCCAGCAGCTACTGGTTTGAGTCCTATGGCTACACCTTC. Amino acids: CASSYWFESYGYTF. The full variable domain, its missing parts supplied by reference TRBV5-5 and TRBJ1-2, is DAGVTQSPTHLIKTRGQQVTLRCSPISGHKSVSWYQQVLGQGPQFIFQYYEKEERGRGNFPDRFSARQFPNYSSELNVNALLLGDSALYLCASSYWFESYGYTFGSGTRLTVV.

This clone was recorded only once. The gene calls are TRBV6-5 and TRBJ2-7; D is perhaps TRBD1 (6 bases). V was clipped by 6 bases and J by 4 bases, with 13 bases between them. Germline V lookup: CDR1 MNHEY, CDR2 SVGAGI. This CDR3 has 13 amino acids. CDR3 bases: TGTGCCAGCAGAACAGGGATAAGGTACGAGCAGTACTTC. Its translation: CASRTGIRYEQYF.

The CDR3 sequence: CASSHGSIWVGNTEAFF. The CDR3 bases are TGTGCCAGCAGCCACGGAAGTATATGGGTTGGGAACACTGAAGCTTTCTTT. The chain recombines TRBV7-9 with TRBJ1-1; D is unresolved. Looked up from germline, CDR1 is SEHNR and CDR2 is FQNEAQ (reference sequence). Trimming took off 5 bases at V and 1 base at J, with 20 bases between the two ends. This CDR3 contains 17 residues.

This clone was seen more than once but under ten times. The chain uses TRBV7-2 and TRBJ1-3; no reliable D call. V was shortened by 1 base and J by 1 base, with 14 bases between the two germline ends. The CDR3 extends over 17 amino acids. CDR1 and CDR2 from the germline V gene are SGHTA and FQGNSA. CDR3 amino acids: CASSLDYSTASGNTIYF. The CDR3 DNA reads TGTGCCAGCAGCTTAGACTATTCAACAGCGTCTGGAAACACCATATATTTT.

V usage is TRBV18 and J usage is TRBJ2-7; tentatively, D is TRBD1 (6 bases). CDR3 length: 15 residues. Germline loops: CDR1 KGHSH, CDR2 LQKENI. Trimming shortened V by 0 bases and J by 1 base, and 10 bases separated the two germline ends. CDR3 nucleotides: TGTGCCAGCTCACCACCGGGACAAGTATCCTACGAGCAGTACTTC. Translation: CASSPPGQVSYEQYF.

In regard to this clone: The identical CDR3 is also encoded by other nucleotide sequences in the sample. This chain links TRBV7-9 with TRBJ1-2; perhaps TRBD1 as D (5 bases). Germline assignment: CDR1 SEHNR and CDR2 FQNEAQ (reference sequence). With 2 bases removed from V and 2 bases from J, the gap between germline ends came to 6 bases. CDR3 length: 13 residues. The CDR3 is CASSLPGNYGYTF. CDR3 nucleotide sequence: TGTGCCAGCAGCTTACCAGGGAACTATGGCTACACCTTC.